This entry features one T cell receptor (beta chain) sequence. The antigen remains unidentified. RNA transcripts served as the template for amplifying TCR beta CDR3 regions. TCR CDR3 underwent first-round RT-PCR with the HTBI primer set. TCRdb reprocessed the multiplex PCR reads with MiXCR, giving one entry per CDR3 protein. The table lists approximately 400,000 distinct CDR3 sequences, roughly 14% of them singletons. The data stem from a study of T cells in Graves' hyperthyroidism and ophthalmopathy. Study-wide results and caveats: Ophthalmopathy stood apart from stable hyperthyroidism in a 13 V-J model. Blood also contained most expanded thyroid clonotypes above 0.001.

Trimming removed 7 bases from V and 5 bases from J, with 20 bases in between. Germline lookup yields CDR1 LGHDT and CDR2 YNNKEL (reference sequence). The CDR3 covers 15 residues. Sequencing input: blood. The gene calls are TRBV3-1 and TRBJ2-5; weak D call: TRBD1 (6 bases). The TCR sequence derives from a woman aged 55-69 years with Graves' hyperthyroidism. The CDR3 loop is CASTSARTVGETQYF. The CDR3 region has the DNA TGTGCCAGCACTTCCGCCCGGACAGTAGGGGAGACCCAGTACTTC.